The rows below give T cell receptor beta chains drawn from one sample of a study of T-cell reconstitution after alpha-beta-depleted transplantation in children. TCRdb called the PCR reads again in MiXCR, with one record for every CDR3 protein. The sample holds around 380,000 distinct CDR3 sequences, about a tenth seen once. Sequenced here: PBMCs from the stem cell graft donor, sampled from the stem cell graft. The receptors were gathered from a human donor who donated a stem cell graft to a child with acute myeloid leukemia. Both conserved end residues are part of each CDR3. Fields, in order: V gene, J gene, clone size, D gene, CDR3 DNA, CDR3 protein. D genes are given only for firm matches. The listing skips clone size in some rows; elsewhere it reads once, few, many or a size class.

TRBV12-5	TRBJ1-1	many	.	TGTGCTAGTGGTTTGGTACACGGCTCGCACACTGAAGCTTTCTTT	CASGLVHGSHTEAFF
TRBV12-3/TRBV12-4	TRBJ2-2	few	.	TGTGCCAGCAGTGGAGATGCCGGGGAGCTGTTTTTT	CASSGDAGELFF
TRBV11-3	TRBJ2-3	few	.	TGTGCCAGCAGCTTAGTGGTGGGTTCAGATACGCAGTATTTT	CASSLVVGSDTQYF
TRBV7-9	TRBJ1-1	.	.	TGTGCCAGCCGCCCCCAGCGTGGGATGAACACTGAAGCTTTCTTC	CASRPQRGMNTEAFF
TRBV20-1	TRBJ2-5	few	.	TGCAGTGCTAGTCGCTTCCAAGAGACCCAGTACTTC	CSASRFQETQYF
TRBV5-4	TRBJ1-2	few	.	TGTGCCAGCAGCTTGGAAGGATCCACTAACTATGGCTACACCTTC	CASSLEGSTNYGYTF
TRBV5-4	TRBJ2-1	few	.	TGTGCCACCCGGGGCCTTGAGAATGAGCAGTTCTTC	CATRGLENEQFF
TRBV29-1	TRBJ2-7	few	.	TGCAGCGTTGAAGACGGAGAGTCCTACGAGCAGTACTTC	CSVEDGESYEQYF
TRBV20-1	TRBJ2-7	few	TRBD2	TGCAGTGCGCCGGGACTAGCGGGACGTGAGCAGTACTTC	CSAPGLAGREQYF
TRBV7-8	TRBJ2-5	many	.	TGTGCCAGCAGCTTAAGACACGGCCTAAAAGAGACCCAGTACTTC	CASSLRHGLKETQYF
TRBV20-1	TRBJ2-7	few	TRBD2	TGCAGTACACTAGGGAGGGGCTCCTACGAGCAGTACTTC	CSTLGRGSYEQYF
TRBV5-6	TRBJ2-2	.	.	TGTGCCATCGGCTTGGCCGGGGAGCTGTTTTTT	CAIGLAGELFF
TRBV20-1	TRBJ2-3	few	TRBD2	TGCAGTGCTCACCCCGGGACTAGCGTAACAGATACGCAGTATTTT	CSAHPGTSVTDTQYF
TRBV30	TRBJ1-1	many	.	TGTGCCTGGAGTGCGACAACAGGGAACACTGAAGCTTTCTTT	CAWSATTGNTEAFF
TRBV9	TRBJ1-1	.	.	TGTGCCAGCAGCCCCCCCAGGACAGAGAACACTGAAGCTTTCTTT	CASSPPRTENTEAFF
TRBV10-2	TRBJ2-3	many	TRBD1	TGCGCCAGCAGTGAGACGACAGGGTTGTCGGATACGCAGTATTTT	CASSETTGLSDTQYF
TRBV5-6	TRBJ2-3	.	TRBD1	TGTGCCAGCAGCCGACAGGGTTTGGGCACAGATACGCAGTATTTT	CASSRQGLGTDTQYF